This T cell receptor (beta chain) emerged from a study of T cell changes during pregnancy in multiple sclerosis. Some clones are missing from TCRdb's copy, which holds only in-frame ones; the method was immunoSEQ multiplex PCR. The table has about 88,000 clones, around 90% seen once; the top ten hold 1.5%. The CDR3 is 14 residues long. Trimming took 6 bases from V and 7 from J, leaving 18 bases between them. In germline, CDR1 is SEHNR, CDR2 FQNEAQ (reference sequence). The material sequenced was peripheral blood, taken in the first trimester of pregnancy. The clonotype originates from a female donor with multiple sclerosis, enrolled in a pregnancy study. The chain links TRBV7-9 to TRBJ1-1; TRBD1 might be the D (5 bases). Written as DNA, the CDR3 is TGTGCCAGCAGGTCTCAGGGAGGGGACGGTGAAGCTTTCTTT. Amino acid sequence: CASRSQGGDGEAFF. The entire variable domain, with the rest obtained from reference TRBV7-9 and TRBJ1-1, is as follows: DTGVSQNPRHKITKRGQNVTFRCDPISEHNRLYWYRQTLGQGPEFLTYFQNEAQLEKSRLLSDRFSAERPKGSFSTLEIQRTEQGDSAMYLCASRSQGGDGEAFFGQGTRLTVV.